The 6 T cell receptor beta chains given below trace back to one sample, sequenced in a study of shared clonotypes between healthy human individuals. Method: immunoSEQ multiplex PCR; TCRdb's copy keeps in-frame clones and lacks some. Found here are around 990,000 clones, roughly 77% of them singletons; the top ten hold 0.89%. Sequenced material: memory CD4+ T cells from PBMCs. This sample's subset: CD45RA-negative fraction. The receptors were sampled from a man between 18 and 35 years old in good health. Some clones in this sample may be carry-over from other donors' samples.

The rearrangement links TRBV2 to TRBJ2-2; weak D call: TRBD1 (8 bases). The CDR3 spans 15 residues. Germline V gene sequence: CDR1 SNHLY, CDR2 FYNNEI. Deletions cut 2 bases from V and 5 bases from J, with 12 bases between. The CDR3 is CASSENRGGTGELFF. CDR3 DNA sequence: TGTGCCAGCAGTGAAAACAGGGGGGGTACCGGGGAGCTGTTTTTT.

V and J are TRBV7-2 and TRBJ2-3; 7 bases fit TRBD2. The length of the CDR3 is 16 residues. In germline, CDR1 is SGHTA, CDR2 FQGNSA. V shed 1 base, J shed 4 bases, and the junction held 8 bases outside the gene matches. The DNA of the CDR3 is TGTGCCAGCAGCTTAGTGGTAGCGGGCAAAGCAGATACGCAGTATTTT. As protein: CASSLVVAGKADTQYF. Using reference TRBV7-2 and TRBJ2-3 for the parts outside the CDR3, the full variable domain is GAGVSQSPSNKVTEKGKDVELRCDPISGHTALYWYRQSLGQGLEFLIYFQGNSAPDKSGLPSDRFSAERTGGSVSTLTIQRTQQEDSAVYLCASSLVVAGKADTQYFGPGTRLTVL.

This clone was seen only once. The V gene is TRBV7-7, the J gene TRBJ2-1; TRBD1 matches at 8 bases. Germline V gene sequence: CDR1 SSHAT, CDR2 FNYEAQ (reference sequence). The V gene end was trimmed by 3 bases and the J gene end by 6 bases; junction bases not matched to a gene: 7. The CDR3 is made up of 15 amino acids. The CDR3 bases are TGTGCCAGCAGCTTGGGGACAGGACCCCTCAATGAGCAGTTCTTC. This translates into CASSLGTGPLNEQFF.

The V and J genes are TRBV28 and TRBJ1-4, with 8 positions matching TRBD1. CDR1 is MDHEN and CDR2 is SYDVKM in the germline V gene. V trimming: 5 bases; J trimming: 8 bases; junction bases outside the gene matches: 4. The CDR3 sequence is 13 residues long. The CDR3 protein is CASSMTGAEKLFF. The DNA for the CDR3 is TGTGCCAGCAGTATGACAGGGGCAGAAAAACTGTTTTTT.

The genes are TRBV20-1 and TRBJ1-2; 9 nucleotides align to TRBD1. The CDR3 is 10 amino acids. CDR1 and CDR2 (germline): DFQATT, SNEGSKA (reference sequence). After removal of 7 bases from V and 12 bases from J, the junction contained 6 bases not matched to a gene. The CDR3 DNA reads TGCAGTGTTCCCACAGGGGGCCACACCTTC. Protein: CSVPTGGHTF.

The gene calls are TRBV27 and TRBJ2-5; D is undetermined. The CDR3 has 13 residues. With 3 bases removed from V and 5 bases from J, the gap between germline ends came to 10 bases. Germline V CDR1 and CDR2: MNHEY, SMNVEV (reference sequence). The CDR3 spells CASSLTRLETQYF. For the CDR3, the DNA is TGTGCCAGCAGTTTGACAAGGCTGGAGACCCAGTACTTC.